A selection of T cell receptor beta chains follows, all from one sample in a study of cytomegalovirus exposure and HLA in healthy donors. The repertoire was sequenced with immunoSEQ multiplex PCR; TCRdb's copy has only in-frame clones and lacks some. The sample has under 150,000 clones, over 70% seen once. Sample: PBMCs. These receptors were obtained from a woman aged 40 to 55 in good health and CMV-seronegative. The CDR3 runs from the conserved cysteine through the conserved F or W. The D gene is left open where the match is weak. Clone size is shown for a subset of rows, as once, few, many or a class of expanded clone.

v_gene	j_gene	d_gene	abundance	CDR3aa	CDR3nt
TRBV7-9	TRBJ2-7	-	-	CASSSTERGSSYEQYF	TGTGCCAGCAGCTCAACCGAGAGGGGGAGCTCCTACGAGCAGTACTTC
TRBV20-1	TRBJ2-5	-	-	CSARRSETQYF	TGCAGTGCTAGGAGGTCAGAGACCCAGTACTTC
TRBV7-6	TRBJ2-7	TRBD2	once	CASSSSGTSLGEQYF	TGTGCCAGCAGCTCCTCGGGGACTAGCCTAGGCGAGCAGTACTTC
TRBV6-6	TRBJ2-3	TRBD2	few	CASTYGAGGADTQYF	TGTGCCAGCACTTACGGAGCGGGGGGGGCAGATACGCAGTATTTT
TRBV25-1	TRBJ1-4	TRBD1	-	CASSDPRGLGEKLFF	TGTGCCAGCAGTGATCCCAGGGGGCTCGGTGAAAAACTGTTTTTT
TRBV28	TRBJ1-1	TRBD1	-	CASSTGQEIYPEAFF	TGTGCCAGCAGTACAGGACAGGAAATTTACCCTGAAGCTTTCTTT
TRBV29-1	TRBJ2-7	TRBD1	-	CSVGTGSSYEQYF	TGCAGCGTGGGGACAGGGAGCTCCTACGAGCAGTACTTC
TRBV11-2	TRBJ1-3	-	-	CASSYSTGISGNTIYF	TGTGCCAGCAGCTATAGTACAGGGATCTCTGGAAACACCATATATTTT
TRBV28	TRBJ2-7	TRBD1	-	CASSLGQDYEQYF	TGTGCCAGCAGTTTAGGACAGGACTACGAGCAGTACTTC
TRBV5-1	TRBJ2-3	TRBD2	-	CASSPTLAVDTQYF	TGCGCCAGCAGCCCGACCCTAGCGGTAGATACGCAGTATTTT
TRBV29-1	TRBJ1-4	TRBD1	-	CSFSPGQGAEKLFF	TGCAGCTTCAGTCCGGGACAGGGGGCGGAAAAACTGTTTTTT
TRBV7-9	TRBJ2-6	TRBD2	once	CASSPWTSRYSGANVLTF	TGTGCCAGCAGCCCGTGGACTAGCCGGTACTCTGGGGCCAACGTCCTGACTTTC
TRBV5-4	TRBJ2-1	-	-	CASSFPPAGAYNEQFF	TGTGCCAGCAGCTTCCCCCCCGCTGGGGCGTACAATGAGCAGTTCTTC
TRBV5-4	TRBJ2-3	TRBD2	-	CASSLVRGGGVSDTQYF	TGTGCCAGCAGCTTGGTTCGGGGCGGGGGGGTTTCAGATACGCAGTATTTT